Sequencing of this TCR beta chain was carried out in a study of shared clonotypes between healthy human individuals. Study overall: The plates for each donor numbered three CD4 naive, three CD4 memory, two CD8 naive and one CD8 memory. The study, taken as a whole, reports: The naive CD4 repertoires of several donors were compared, and around 5.1% of clonotypes were shared.

The CDR3 consists of 16 residues. The V gene end was trimmed by 3 bases and the J gene end by 5 bases; junction bases not matched to a gene: 6. Concerning this clone itself: Its antigen is not known.

Measured with immunoSEQ multiplex PCR; TCRdb has only the in-frame clones, and not every one. In the table there are 2 million or so clones, over 85% of which are singletons. The sequenced sample consisted of naive CD4+ T cells sorted from blood. As for subset: CD45RA+ positively selected. The receptor was isolated from a man between 18 and 35 years old in good health. V gene TRBV5-7 combines with J gene TRBJ2-2; 11 positions agree with TRBD2. TRBV5-7 is given ORF status, its function remaining uncertain. The CDR3 loop reads CASSWDTSGSTGELFF. The CDR3 DNA is TGTGCCAGCAGCTGGGACACTAGCGGGAGTACCGGGGAGCTGTTTTTT.